The 16 T cell receptor beta chains in this list originate from one sample, sequenced in a study of blood T cell repertoires in COVID-19 (dated by TCRdb to 2020 to 2022). Libraries were made using the immunoSEQ multiplex PCR assay. The immuneACCESS repertoire file appears here via TCRdb, limited to in-frame rearrangements. These files lack a portion of the clones; in checked studies, under half of the deficit traces to unresolved V genes, and the cause of the others is not known. The sample table shows hundreds of thousands of clones, and around nine tenths are seen once. Of the sample, 5.5% to 7.5% is held by the ten largest clones. Material for sequencing was peripheral blood. The receptors were sampled from a woman aged 70-85 years with COVID-19, enrolled during active disease.

The chain links TRBV7-9 to TRBJ1-6; 8 positions agree with TRBD1. Germline CDR1 and CDR2: SEHNR and FQNEAQ (reference sequence). J was trimmed by 8 bases and V by 1 base; bases with no gene match: 4. This CDR3 spans 15 amino acids. The CDR3 DNA follows: TGTGCCAGCAGCTTAGTCCAGGGGGCAGATTCACCCCTCCACTTT. Amino acids: CASSLVQGADSPLHF.

The J gene is TRBJ1-6, the V gene TRBV30; tentative D call: TRBD1 (5 bases). The CDR3 sequence is 13 residues long. V was clipped by 0 bases and J by 10 bases, with 10 bases between them. In germline, CDR1 is GTSNPN, CDR2 SVGIG (reference sequence). The CDR3 protein is CAWSVSRGSPLHF. CDR3 nucleotide sequence: TGTGCCTGGAGTGTCTCGCGGGGCTCACCCCTCCACTTT.

The count of this clone is one. V and J are TRBV6-5 and TRBJ2-1, with 9 bases that match TRBD1. The CDR3 is made up of 14 amino acids. The germline V gene encodes CDR1 MNHEY and CDR2 SVGAGI. The junction had 10 bases not matched to a gene; V was cut back by 8 bases and J by 8 bases. The CDR3 is CASSAGTGIDEQFF. DNA for the CDR3: TGTGCCAGCTCGGCCGGGACAGGGATCGATGAGCAGTTCTTC.

This clone appeared once. The chain uses TRBV5-1 and TRBJ2-2, with D maybe TRBD1 (5 bases). The V and J ends lost 4 bases and 2 bases respectively, with 18 bases between them. Germline lookup yields CDR1 SGHRS and CDR2 YFSETQ. This CDR3 region has 17 residues. The CDR3 bases are TGCGCCAGCAGCCCTCCTCCGATGGGGCCCAACACCGGGGAGCTGTTTTTT. As protein: CASSPPPMGPNTGELFF.

The V call is TRBV9, the J call TRBJ1-4; possible D gene TRBD1, 5 bases. Deletions cut 0 bases from V and 6 bases from J, with 12 bases between. CDR1 is SGDLS, CDR2 YYNGEE, per germline. CDR3 size: 15 residues. The CDR3 region is CASSVEGREDEKLFF. The CDR3 region has the DNA TGTGCCAGCAGCGTAGAGGGCAGGGAAGATGAAAAACTGTTTTTT. The full variable domain, with the rest looked up from reference TRBV9 and TRBJ1-4, is DSGVTQTPKHLITATGQRVTLRCSPRSGDLSVYWYQQSLDQGLQFLIQYYNGEERAKGNILERFSAQQFPDLHSELNLSSLELGDSALYFCASSVEGREDEKLFFGSGTQLSVL.

This chain connects TRBV5-6 to TRBJ2-3; TRBD1 matches 8 bases. CDR3 length: 18 residues. V lost 0 bases, J lost 5 bases, and 14 bases stayed unmatched. Germline-derived CDR1 and CDR2 are SGHDT and YYEEEE. This CDR3 reads CASSLVTDRAPDRDTQYF. The CDR3 DNA sequence: TGTGCCAGCAGCTTGGTTACGGACAGGGCCCCGGACAGAGATACGCAGTATTTT.

The chain recombines TRBV5-4 with TRBJ2-5, with D perhaps matching TRBD1 (6 bases). The V end was cut by 0 bases, the J end by 5 bases, with 8 bases between. The V gene's germline CDR1 is SGHNT and CDR2 YYREEE (reference sequence). This CDR3 contains 13 residues. CDR3 amino acids: CASSLDQGETQYF. The CDR3 coding sequence is TGTGCCAGCAGCTTGGATCAGGGGGAGACCCAGTACTTC.

The chain joins TRBV6-5 to TRBJ1-2; 8 nucleotides agree with TRBD1. The CDR3 runs to 15 residues. V gave up 7 bases and J gave up 2 bases; unmatched junction bases: 9. Looked up from germline, CDR1 is MNHEY and CDR2 is SVGAGI. CDR3 DNA sequence: TGTGCCAGCAATAGCGAGGACAGGGCCAACTATGGCTACACCTTC. Residues: CASNSEDRANYGYTF.

The chain links TRBV5-6 to TRBJ1-2; no clear D gene. This CDR3 has 14 residues. V lost 0 bases to trimming and J lost 2 bases, with 8 bases between them. The V gene's germline CDR1 is SGHDT and CDR2 YYEEEE. The DNA for the CDR3 is TGTGCCAGCAGCTTGGTCGAGAGAAACTATGGCTACACCTTC. This gives the protein CASSLVERNYGYTF. The full variable domain, its missing parts supplied by reference TRBV5-6 and TRBJ1-2, is DAGVTQSPTHLIKTRGQQVTLRCSPKSGHDTVSWYQQALGQGPQFIFQYYEEEERQRGNFPDRFSGHQFPNYSSELNVNALLLGDSALYLCASSLVERNYGYTFGSGTRLTVV.

The CDR3: CASSLPRGAGYGYTF. The DNA of the CDR3 is TGTGCCAGCAGTTTACCCCGGGGGGCAGGCTATGGCTACACCTTC. The V and J genes are TRBV28 and TRBJ1-2; maybe TRBD1 (6 bases). Germline loops: CDR1 MDHEN, CDR2 SYDVKM. This CDR3 is 15 amino acids long. The V end was cut by 2 bases, the J end by 4 bases, with 14 bases between.

V and J are TRBV9 and TRBJ2-1; TRBD2 is a possible D gene (6 bases). Trimming left V 4 bases short and J 5 bases short, with 13 bases between. Germline assignment: CDR1 SGDLS and CDR2 YYNGEE. This CDR3 contains 14 residues. The CDR3 sequence: CASSPRDFDNEQFF. The DNA of the CDR3 is TGTGCCAGCAGCCCTCGGGACTTTGACAATGAGCAGTTCTTC.

The V gene is TRBV5-6, the J gene TRBJ1-1; D call uncertain. The CDR3 spans 15 residues. Germline lookup yields CDR1 SGHDT and CDR2 YYEEEE. Trimming removed 4 bases from V and 8 bases from J, with 21 bases in between. CDR3 protein: CASSRLFPWSDEAFF. The CDR3 DNA reads as TGTGCCAGCAGCCGCCTCTTCCCATGGAGTGACGAAGCTTTCTTT.

This sequence joins TRBV3-1 (or the pseudogene TRBV3-2) and TRBJ2-1; D perhaps matches TRBD1 (6 bases). The CDR3 has 15 amino acids. Trimming pared 8 bases from V and 2 bases from J, leaving 16 bases between. The germline V gene encodes CDR1 LGHDT and CDR2 YNNKEL (reference sequence). CDR3 sequence (DNA): TGTGCCAGCGCTTTCGTGGGGGACACCTACAATGAGCAGTTCTTC. Protein: CASAFVGDTYNEQFF.

The V gene is TRBV5-6, the J gene TRBJ1-6, with D perhaps matching TRBD1 (6 bases). V shed 3 bases and J shed 10 bases, with 17 bases lying between them. This CDR3 has 15 residues. The germline gives CDR1 SGHDT, CDR2 YYEEEE. Here the CDR3 DNA reads TGTGCCAGCAGCTCAGGGGTGGGGATTCAATCACCCCTCCACTTT. Its protein is CASSSGVGIQSPLHF. Full variable domain (rest looked up from reference TRBV5-6 and TRBJ1-6): DAGVTQSPTHLIKTRGQQVTLRCSPKSGHDTVSWYQQALGQGPQFIFQYYEEEERQRGNFPDRFSGHQFPNYSSELNVNALLLGDSALYLCASSSGVGIQSPLHFGNGTRLTVT.

J is TRBJ2-7 and V is TRBV19; 8 bases fit TRBD1. The CDR3 has 14 residues. Germline V lookup: CDR1 LNHDA, CDR2 SQIVND (reference sequence). With 6 bases clipped from V and 2 bases from J, the junction kept 6 bases outside the gene matches. In DNA form, the CDR3 reads TGTGCCAGTAGCGCGACAGGGGTCGCCTACGAGCAGTACTTC. It yields the protein CASSATGVAYEQYF.

This chain links TRBV19 with TRBJ2-3; D is undetermined. Trimming took 10 bases from V and 3 from J, leaving 5 bases between them. This CDR3 region has 10 residues. Germline CDR1 is LNHDA and CDR2 is SQIVND (reference sequence). The DNA for the CDR3 is TGTGCCACCTTAACAGATACGCAGTATTTT. It codes for CATLTDTQYF.